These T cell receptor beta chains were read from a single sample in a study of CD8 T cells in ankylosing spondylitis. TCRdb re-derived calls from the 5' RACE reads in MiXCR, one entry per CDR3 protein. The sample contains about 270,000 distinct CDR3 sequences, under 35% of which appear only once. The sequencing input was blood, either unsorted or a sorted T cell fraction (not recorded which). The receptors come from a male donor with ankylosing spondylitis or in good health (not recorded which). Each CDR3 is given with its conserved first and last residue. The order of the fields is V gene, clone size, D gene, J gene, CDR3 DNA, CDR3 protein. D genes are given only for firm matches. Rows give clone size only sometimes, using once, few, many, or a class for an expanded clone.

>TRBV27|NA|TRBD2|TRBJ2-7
TGTGCCAGCAGCGAAGCGGGGGCCTACGAGCAGTACTTC
CASSEAGAYEQYF
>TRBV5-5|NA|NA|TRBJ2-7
TGTGCCAGCAGCTTAGGTAGCTCCCCCTACGAGCAGTACTTC
CASSLGSSPYEQYF
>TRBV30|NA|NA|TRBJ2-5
TGTGCCTGGAGTGTACTACTACAAGAGACCCAGTACTTC
CAWSVLLQETQYF
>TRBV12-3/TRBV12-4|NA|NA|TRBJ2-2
TGTGCCAGCAGCTTGACCAGGGGAAGCGGGGAGCTGTTTTTT
CASSLTRGSGELFF
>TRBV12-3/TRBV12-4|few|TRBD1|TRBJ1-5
TGTGCCAGCAGCAAACAGGGGCTTCAACAGCCCCAGCATTTT
CASSKQGLQQPQHF
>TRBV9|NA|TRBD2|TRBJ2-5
TGTGCCAGCAGCGAGGGACTAGCGGGGCGGTGGGAAGAGACCCAGTACTTC
CASSEGLAGRWEETQYF
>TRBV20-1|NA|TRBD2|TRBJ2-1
TGCAGTGCTAGAGTCAAGTCGACCAGCGGGGGGCCCAGCTCCTACAATGAGCAGTTCTTC
CSARVKSTSGGPSSYNEQFF
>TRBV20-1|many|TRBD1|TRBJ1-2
TGCAGTGCGGACAAGACAGGGACGGACTATGGCTACACCTTC
CSADKTGTDYGYTF
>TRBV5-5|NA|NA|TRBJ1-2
TGTGCCAGCAGCTTGGAGTCTCCCCCTAACTATGGCTACACCTTC
CASSLESPPNYGYTF
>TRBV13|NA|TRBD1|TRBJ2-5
TGTGCCAGCAGCTTGGACAGGGGGCAGACAGAGACCCAGTACTTC
CASSLDRGQTETQYF
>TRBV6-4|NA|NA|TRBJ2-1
TGTGCCAGCAGTCGCGGGGCCAATACTTACAATGAGCAGTTCTTC
CASSRGANTYNEQFF
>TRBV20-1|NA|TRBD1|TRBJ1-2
TGCAGTGCCACTGGGACAGAGTATGGCTACACCTTC
CSATGTEYGYTF
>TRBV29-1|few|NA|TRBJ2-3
TGCAGCGTTGAATTGGGGGATGGAGATACGCAGTATTTT
CSVELGDGDTQYF
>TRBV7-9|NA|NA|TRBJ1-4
TGTGCCAGCAGCTTATTCCAGGGTAATGAAAAACTGTTTTTT
CASSLFQGNEKLFF
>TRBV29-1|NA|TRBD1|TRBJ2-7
TGCAGCGTCGTAGGGAGACAGGGGGTCAACGAGCAGTACTTC
CSVVGRQGVNEQYF
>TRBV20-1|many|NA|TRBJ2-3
TGCAGTGCTACCACGGAGGCGCAGTATTTT
CSATTEAQYF
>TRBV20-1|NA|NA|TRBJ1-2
TGCAGTGCCCCAACATTGCTCGGTAACTATGGCTACACCTTC
CSAPTLLGNYGYTF
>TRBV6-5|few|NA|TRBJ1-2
TGTGCCAGCAGTTACTCCAAGATTCGAGGTACTCACGGCTACACCTTC
CASSYSKIRGTHGYTF
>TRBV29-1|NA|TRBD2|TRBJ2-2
TGCAGCGCAGTAGCGGGCTCGGGAACCGGGGAGCTGTTTTTT
CSAVAGSGTGELFF
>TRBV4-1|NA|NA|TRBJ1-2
TGCGCCAGCAGCCAAGCATCCCGGGGGGAAGGCTACACCTTC
CASSQASRGEGYTF
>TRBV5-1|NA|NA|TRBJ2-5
TGCGCCACGAGAGACGGAGAGACCCAGTACTTC
CATRDGETQYF
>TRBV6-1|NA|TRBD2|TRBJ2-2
TGTGCCAGCAGCCCAGAGGTAGCGGGGAACACCGGGGAGCTGTTTTTT
CASSPEVAGNTGELFF
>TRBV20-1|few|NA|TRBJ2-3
TGCAGTGCTTCGTGGGGGCTGCATAACTCAGATACGCAGTATTTT
CSASWGLHNSDTQYF
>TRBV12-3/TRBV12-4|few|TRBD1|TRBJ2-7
TGTGCCAGCAGTTTGACAGGGACGGGGCAGTACTTC
CASSLTGTGQYF
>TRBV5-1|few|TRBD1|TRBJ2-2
TGCGCCAGCAGCTCAGGGACAGGGACGAACACCGGGGAGCTGTTTTTT
CASSSGTGTNTGELFF
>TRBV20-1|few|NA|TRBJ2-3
TGCCTATCCGGGGCTAGCGGCACAGATACGCAGTATTTT
CLSGASGTDTQYF
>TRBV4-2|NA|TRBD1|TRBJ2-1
TGTGCCAGCAGCCTACAGGGGGAGTCCTACAATGAGCAGTTCTTC
CASSLQGESYNEQFF
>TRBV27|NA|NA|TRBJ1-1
TGTGCCAGCAGTTTGGCCAGGGCCAGGAGGCCTGAAGCTTTCTTT
CASSLARARRPEAFF
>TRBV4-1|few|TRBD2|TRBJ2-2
TGCGCCAGCAGCCAAGAGGGTAGCGGGGGGCTGAACACCGGGGAGCTGTTTTTT
CASSQEGSGGLNTGELFF